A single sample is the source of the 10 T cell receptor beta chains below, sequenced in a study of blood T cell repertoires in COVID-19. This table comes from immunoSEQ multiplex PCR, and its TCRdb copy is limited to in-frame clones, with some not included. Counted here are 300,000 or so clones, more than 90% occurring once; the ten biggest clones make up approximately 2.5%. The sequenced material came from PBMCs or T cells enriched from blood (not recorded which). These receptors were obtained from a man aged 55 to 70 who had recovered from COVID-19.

CDR3 amino acids: CSAADRVGETQYF. The CDR3 DNA is TGCAGCGCCGCGGACAGGGTGGGAGAGACCCAGTACTTC. The chain employs TRBV29-1 and TRBJ2-5, with 8 bases fitting TRBD1. V lost 7 bases, J lost 4 bases, and 8 bases stayed unmatched. The CDR3 runs 13 residues. CDR1 and CDR2 from the germline V gene are SQVTM and ANQGSEA.

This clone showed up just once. In nucleotides, the CDR3 is TGTGCCAGCAATCGGTTTGGTCTGAACTATGGCTACACCTTC. Translating it yields CASNRFGLNYGYTF. This chain joins TRBV2 and TRBJ1-2; D unclear. The CDR3 totals 14 residues. CDR1 and CDR2 from the germline V gene are SNHLY and FYNNEI. The germline V and J ends were trimmed by 7 bases and 2 bases, with 14 bases remaining between them.

The CDR3 coding sequence is TGTGCCAGCAGTCAGGGGTTCACTGAAGCTTTCTTT. Encoded protein: CASSQGFTEAFF. The V call is TRBV6-2 or TRBV6-3, the J call TRBJ1-1; D perhaps matches TRBD1 (6 bases). Germline values: CDR1 MNHEY, CDR2 SVGEGT. Trimming shortened V by 5 bases and J by 4 bases, and 8 bases separated the two germline ends. The CDR3 runs 12 residues.

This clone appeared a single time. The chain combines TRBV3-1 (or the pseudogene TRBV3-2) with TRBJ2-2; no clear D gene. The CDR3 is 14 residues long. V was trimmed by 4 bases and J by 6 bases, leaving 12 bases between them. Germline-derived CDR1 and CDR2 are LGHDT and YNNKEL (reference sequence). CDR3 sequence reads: CASSLNNFAGELFF. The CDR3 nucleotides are TGTGCCAGCAGCCTAAATAATTTTGCCGGGGAGCTGTTTTTT.

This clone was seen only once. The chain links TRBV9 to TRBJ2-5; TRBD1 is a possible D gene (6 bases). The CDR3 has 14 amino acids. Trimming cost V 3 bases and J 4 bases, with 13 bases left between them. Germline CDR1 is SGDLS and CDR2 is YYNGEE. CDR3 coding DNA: TGTGCCAGCAGCGCTATGGGGGCCGGAGAGACCCAGTACTTC. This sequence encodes CASSAMGAGETQYF.

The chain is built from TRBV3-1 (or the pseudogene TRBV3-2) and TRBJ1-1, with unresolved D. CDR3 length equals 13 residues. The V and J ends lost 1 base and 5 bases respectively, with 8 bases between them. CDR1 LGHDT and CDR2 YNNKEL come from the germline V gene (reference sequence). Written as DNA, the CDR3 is TGTGCCAGCAGCCAAGGAGGGCGGACTGAAGCTTTCTTT. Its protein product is CASSQGGRTEAFF.

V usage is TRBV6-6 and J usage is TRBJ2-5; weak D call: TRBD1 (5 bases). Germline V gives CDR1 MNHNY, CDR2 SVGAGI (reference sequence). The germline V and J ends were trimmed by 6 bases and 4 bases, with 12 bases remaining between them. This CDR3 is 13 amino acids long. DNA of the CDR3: TGTGCCAGCAGCGACAGCCCCAGAGAGACCCAGTACTTC. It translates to CASSDSPRETQYF.

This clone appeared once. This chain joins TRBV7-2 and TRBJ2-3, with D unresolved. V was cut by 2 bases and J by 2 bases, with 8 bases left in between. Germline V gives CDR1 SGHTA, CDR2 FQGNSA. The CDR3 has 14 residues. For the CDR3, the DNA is TGTGCCAGCAGCTTACAACTCCCCACAGATACGCAGTATTTT. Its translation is CASSLQLPTDTQYF. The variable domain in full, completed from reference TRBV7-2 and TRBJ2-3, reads GAGVSQSPSNKVTEKGKDVELRCDPISGHTALYWYRQSLGQGLEFLIYFQGNSAPDKSGLPSDRFSAERTGGSVSTLTIQRTQQEDSAVYLCASSLQLPTDTQYFGPGTRLTVL.

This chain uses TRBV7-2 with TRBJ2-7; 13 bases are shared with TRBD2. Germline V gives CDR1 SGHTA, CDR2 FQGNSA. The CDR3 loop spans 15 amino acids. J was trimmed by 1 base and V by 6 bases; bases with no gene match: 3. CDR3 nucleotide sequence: TGTGCCAGCAGACCGGGACTAGCGGGGTCCTACGAGCAGTACTTC. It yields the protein CASRPGLAGSYEQYF.

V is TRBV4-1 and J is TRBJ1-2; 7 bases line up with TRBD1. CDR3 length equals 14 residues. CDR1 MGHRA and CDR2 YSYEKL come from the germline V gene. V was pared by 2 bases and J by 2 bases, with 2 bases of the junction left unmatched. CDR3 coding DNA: TGCGCCAGCAGCCAAACGACAGGGAACTATGGCTACACCTTC. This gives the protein CASSQTTGNYGYTF.